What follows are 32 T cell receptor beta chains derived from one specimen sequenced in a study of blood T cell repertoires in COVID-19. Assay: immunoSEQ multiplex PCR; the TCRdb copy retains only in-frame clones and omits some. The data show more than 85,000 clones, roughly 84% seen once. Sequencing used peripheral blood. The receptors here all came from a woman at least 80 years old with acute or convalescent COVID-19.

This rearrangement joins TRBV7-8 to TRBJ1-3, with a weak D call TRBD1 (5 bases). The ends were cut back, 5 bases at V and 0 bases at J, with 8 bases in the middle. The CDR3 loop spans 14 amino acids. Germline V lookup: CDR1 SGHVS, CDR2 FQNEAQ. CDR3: CASSAGISGNTIYF. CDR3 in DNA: TGTGCCAGCAGCGCAGGGATCTCTGGAAACACCATATATTTT.

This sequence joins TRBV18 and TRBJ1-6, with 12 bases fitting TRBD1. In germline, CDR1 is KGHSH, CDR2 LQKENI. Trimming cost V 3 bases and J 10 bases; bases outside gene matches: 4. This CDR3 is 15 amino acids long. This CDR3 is CASSPMGQGASPLHF. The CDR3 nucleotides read TGTGCCAGCTCACCTATGGGACAGGGGGCATCACCCCTCCACTTT.

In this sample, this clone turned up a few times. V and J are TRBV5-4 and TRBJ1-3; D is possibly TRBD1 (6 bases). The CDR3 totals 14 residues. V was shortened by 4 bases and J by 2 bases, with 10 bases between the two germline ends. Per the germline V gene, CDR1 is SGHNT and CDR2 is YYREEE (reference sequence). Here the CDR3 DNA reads TGTGCCAGCAGCGGGGGCGGAACTGGAAACACCATATATTTT. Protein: CASSGGGTGNTIYF.

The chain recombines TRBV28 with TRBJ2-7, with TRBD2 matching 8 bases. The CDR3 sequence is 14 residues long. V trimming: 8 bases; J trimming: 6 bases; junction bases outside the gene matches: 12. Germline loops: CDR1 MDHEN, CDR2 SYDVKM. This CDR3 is CASGYPGLGSEQYF. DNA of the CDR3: TGTGCCAGCGGATATCCGGGACTAGGGTCCGAGCAGTACTTC.

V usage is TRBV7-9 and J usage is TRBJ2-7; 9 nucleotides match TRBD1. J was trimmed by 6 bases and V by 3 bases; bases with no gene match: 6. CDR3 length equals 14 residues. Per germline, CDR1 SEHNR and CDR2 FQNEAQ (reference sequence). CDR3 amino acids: CASSFQTGGIEQYF. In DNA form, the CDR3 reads TGTGCCAGCAGCTTTCAGACAGGGGGAATCGAGCAGTACTTC.

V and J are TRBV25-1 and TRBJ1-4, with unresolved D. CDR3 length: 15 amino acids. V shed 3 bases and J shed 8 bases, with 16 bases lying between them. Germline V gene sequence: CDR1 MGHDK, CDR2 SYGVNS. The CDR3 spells CASSDYLGGGEKLFF. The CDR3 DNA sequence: TGTGCCAGCAGTGATTATTTGGGAGGTGGGGAAAAACTGTTTTTT.

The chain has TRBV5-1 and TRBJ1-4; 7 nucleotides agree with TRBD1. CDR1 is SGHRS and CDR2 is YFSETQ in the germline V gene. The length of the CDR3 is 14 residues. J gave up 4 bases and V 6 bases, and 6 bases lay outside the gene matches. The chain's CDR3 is CASNAGTDNEKLFF. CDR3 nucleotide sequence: TGCGCCAGCAACGCTGGGACAGATAATGAAAAACTGTTTTTT.

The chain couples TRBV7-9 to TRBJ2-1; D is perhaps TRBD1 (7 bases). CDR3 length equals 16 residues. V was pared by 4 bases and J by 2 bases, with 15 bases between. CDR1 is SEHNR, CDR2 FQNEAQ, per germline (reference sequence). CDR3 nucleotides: TGTGCCAGCAGCTCCCAGGGGGGTATTGCCTACAATGAGCAGTTCTTC. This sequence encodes CASSSQGGIAYNEQFF.

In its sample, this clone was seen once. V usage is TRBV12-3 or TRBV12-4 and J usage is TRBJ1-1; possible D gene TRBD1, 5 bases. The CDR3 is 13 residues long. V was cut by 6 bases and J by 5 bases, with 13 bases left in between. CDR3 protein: CASRTRRETEAFF. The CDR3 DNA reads TGTGCCAGCAGGACCCGCAGGGAAACTGAAGCTTTCTTT.

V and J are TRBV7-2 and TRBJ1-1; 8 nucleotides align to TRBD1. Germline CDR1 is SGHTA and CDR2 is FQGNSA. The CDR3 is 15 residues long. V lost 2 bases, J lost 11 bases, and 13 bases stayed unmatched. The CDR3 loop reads CASSLSPQGAFRAFF. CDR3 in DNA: TGTGCCAGCAGCTTAAGCCCGCAGGGGGCATTTAGGGCTTTCTTT.

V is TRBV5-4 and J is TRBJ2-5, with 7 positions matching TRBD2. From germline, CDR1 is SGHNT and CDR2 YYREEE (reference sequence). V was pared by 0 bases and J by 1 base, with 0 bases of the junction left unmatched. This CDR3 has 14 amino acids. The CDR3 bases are TGTGCCAGCAGCTTGGGGACTAGCCAAGAGACCCAGTACTTC. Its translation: CASSLGTSQETQYF.

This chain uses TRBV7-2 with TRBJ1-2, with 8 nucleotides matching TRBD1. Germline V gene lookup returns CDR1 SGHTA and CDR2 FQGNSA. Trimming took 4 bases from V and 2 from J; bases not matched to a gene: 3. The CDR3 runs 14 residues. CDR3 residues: CASSSWDRNYGYTF. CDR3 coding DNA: TGTGCCAGCAGCTCTTGGGACAGGAACTATGGCTACACCTTC.

The CDR3 region has the DNA TGCAGCGTAGACAGGTACACCACAGATACGCAGTATTTT. Translated, it gives CSVDRYTTDTQYF. V and J are TRBV29-1 and TRBJ2-3, with a tentative D call TRBD1 (6 bases). This CDR3 contains 13 residues. CDR1 and CDR2 (germline): SQVTM, ANQGSEA. The V and J ends lost 6 bases and 2 bases respectively, with 12 bases between them.

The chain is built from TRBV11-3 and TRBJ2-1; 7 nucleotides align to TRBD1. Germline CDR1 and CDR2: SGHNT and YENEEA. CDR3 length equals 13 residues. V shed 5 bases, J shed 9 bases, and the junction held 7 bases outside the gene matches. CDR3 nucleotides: TGTGCCAGCAGCGACAGGGTGACCACTGAGCAGTTCTTC. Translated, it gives CASSDRVTTEQFF.

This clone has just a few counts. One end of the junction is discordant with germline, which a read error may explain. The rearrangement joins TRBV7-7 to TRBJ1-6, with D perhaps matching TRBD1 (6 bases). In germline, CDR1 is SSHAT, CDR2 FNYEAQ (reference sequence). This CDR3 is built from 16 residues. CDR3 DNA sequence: TGTGCTAGCAGCTTAGCTCAGGGGACCTATAATTCACCCCTCCACTTT. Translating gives CASSLAQGTYNSPLHF.

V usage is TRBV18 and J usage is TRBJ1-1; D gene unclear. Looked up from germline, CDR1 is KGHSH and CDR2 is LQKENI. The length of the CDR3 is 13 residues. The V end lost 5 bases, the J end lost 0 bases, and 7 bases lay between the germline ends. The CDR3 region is CASSVNMNTEAFF. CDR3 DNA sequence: TGTGCCAGCTCAGTAAATATGAACACTGAAGCTTTCTTT.

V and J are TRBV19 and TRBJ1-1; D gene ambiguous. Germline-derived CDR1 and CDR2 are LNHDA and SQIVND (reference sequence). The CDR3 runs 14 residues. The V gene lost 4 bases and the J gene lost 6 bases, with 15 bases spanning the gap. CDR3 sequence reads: CASSNSPRGSEAFF. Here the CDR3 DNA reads TGTGCCAGTAGTAATAGCCCAAGAGGTTCTGAAGCTTTCTTT.

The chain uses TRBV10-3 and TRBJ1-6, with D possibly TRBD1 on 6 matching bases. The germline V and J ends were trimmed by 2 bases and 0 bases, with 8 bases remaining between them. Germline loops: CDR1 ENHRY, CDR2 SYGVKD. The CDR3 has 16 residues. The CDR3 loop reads CAISEQGSSYNSPLHF. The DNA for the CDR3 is TGTGCCATCAGTGAGCAGGGGAGCTCCTATAATTCACCCCTCCACTTT.

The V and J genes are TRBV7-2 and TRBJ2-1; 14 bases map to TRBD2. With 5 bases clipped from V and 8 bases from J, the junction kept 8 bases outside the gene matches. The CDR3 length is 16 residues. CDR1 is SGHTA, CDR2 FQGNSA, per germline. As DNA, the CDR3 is TGTGCCAGCAGCCCCCGTGGGACTAGCGGGAGCCATGAGCAGTTCTTC. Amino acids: CASSPRGTSGSHEQFF.

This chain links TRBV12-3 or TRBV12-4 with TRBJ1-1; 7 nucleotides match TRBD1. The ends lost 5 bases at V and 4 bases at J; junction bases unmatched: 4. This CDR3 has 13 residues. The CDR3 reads CASSLTGVTEAFF. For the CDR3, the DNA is TGTGCCAGCAGTCTCACAGGGGTCACTGAAGCTTTCTTT.

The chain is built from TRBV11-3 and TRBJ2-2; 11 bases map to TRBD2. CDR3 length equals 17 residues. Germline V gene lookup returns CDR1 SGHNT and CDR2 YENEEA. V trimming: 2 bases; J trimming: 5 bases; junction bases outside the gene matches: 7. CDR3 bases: TGTGCCAGCAGCTTACCAGGGCTAGCGGGAGGTACCGGGGAGCTGTTTTTT. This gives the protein CASSLPGLAGGTGELFF.

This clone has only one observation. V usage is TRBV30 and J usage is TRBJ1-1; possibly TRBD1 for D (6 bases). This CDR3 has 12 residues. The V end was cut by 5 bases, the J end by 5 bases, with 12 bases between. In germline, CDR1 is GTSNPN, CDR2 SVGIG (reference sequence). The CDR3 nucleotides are TGTGCCTGGGTCCAGAGGGGGACTGAAGCTTTCTTT. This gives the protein CAWVQRGTEAFF.

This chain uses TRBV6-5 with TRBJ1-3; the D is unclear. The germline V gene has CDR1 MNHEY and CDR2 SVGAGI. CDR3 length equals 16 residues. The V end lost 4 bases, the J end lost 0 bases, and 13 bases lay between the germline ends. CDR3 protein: CASSSRHRFSGNTIYF. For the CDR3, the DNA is TGTGCCAGCAGTTCCCGACATCGGTTCTCTGGAAACACCATATATTTT.

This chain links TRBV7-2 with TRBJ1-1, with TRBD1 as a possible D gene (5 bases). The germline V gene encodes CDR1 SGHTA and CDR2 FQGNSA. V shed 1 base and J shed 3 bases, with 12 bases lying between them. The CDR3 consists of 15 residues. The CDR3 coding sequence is TGTGCCAGCAGCTTAGACGGGGGAGATTACACTGAAGCTTTCTTT. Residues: CASSLDGGDYTEAFF.

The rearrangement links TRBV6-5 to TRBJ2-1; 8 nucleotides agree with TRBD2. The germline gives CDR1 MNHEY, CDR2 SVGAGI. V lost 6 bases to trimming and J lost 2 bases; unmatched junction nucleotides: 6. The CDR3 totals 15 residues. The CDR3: CASRASGGPYNEQFF. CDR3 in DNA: TGTGCCAGCAGAGCGAGCGGGGGCCCCTACAATGAGCAGTTCTTC.

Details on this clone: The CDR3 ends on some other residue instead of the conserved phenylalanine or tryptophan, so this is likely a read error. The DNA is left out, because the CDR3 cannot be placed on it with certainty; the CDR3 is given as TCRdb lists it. CDR3 loop: CASSQRTSGGGALL. The genes are TRBV28 and TRBJ2-3; the D call TRBD2 from the table was never checked on the DNA. The length of the CDR3 is 14 amino acids, counting both ends. Germline values: CDR1 MDHEN, CDR2 SYDVKM.

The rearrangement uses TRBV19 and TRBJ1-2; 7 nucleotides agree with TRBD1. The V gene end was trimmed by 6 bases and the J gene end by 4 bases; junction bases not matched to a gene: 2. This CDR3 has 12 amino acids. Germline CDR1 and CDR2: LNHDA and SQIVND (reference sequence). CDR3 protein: CASSQGGYGYTF. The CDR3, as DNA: TGTGCCAGTAGCCAGGGGGGCTATGGCTACACCTTC.

The CDR3 spells CASSSGLAGAPDTQYF. As DNA, the CDR3 is TGTGCCAGCAGCTCGGGACTAGCGGGAGCCCCAGATACGCAGTATTTT. The chain has TRBV11-3 and TRBJ2-3, with 14 nucleotides matching TRBD2. The CDR3 length is 16 residues. The germline CDR1 and CDR2 sequences are SGHNT and YENEEA. V lost 4 bases, J lost 4 bases, and 4 bases stayed unmatched.

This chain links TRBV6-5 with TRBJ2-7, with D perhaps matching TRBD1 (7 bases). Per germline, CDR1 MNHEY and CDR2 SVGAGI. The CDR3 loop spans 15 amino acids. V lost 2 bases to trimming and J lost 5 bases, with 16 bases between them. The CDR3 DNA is TGTGCCAGCAGTTACAGTGGGGTCAGGGGGGACGAGCAGTACTTC. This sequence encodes CASSYSGVRGDEQYF.

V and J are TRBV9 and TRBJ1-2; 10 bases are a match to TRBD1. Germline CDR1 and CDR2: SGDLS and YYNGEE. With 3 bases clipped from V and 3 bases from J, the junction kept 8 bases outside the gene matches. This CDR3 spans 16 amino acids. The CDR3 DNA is TGTGCCAGCAGCGCCCAGAGGACAGGGGGTGACTATGGCTACACCTTC. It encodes CASSAQRTGGDYGYTF.

The CDR3 protein is CAVGSPTRGNQPQHF. The CDR3 region has the DNA TGTGCCGTGGGGAGCCCGACGCGGGGCAATCAGCCCCAGCATTTT. The V gene is TRBV6-5, the J gene TRBJ1-5; D is unclear. The CDR3 length is 15 residues. V lost 11 bases and J 2 bases, leaving 19 bases between the germline ends. Per germline, CDR1 MNHEY and CDR2 SVGAGI.

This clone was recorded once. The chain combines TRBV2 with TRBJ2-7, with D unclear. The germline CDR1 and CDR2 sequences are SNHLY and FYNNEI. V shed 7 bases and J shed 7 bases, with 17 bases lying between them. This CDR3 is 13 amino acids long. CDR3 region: CASMSGNSREQYF. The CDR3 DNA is TGTGCCAGCATGTCCGGTAACAGCCGGGAGCAGTACTTC.